This T cell receptor (beta chain) was found in a study of cytomegalovirus exposure and HLA in healthy donors. About the research overall: The roughly 100 million unique TCR beta sequences, from 150 million to 200 million T cells, were found by an earlier analysis.

As concerns this clone: Its antigen is still unknown.

Study observations and caveats: Evidence from a later analysis indicated that most CMV-associated TCR beta chains looked HLA-restricted. CMV antigen specificity of three CMV-associated chains was confirmed in vitro.

The PCR had 60 Vbeta and 13 Jbeta primers. Here immunoSEQ multiplex PCR was the method, and the copy in TCRdb shows in-frame clones only, minus some. The data show 100,000 or so clones, roughly 80% seen once. The germline CDR1 and CDR2 sequences are SGHVS and FNYEAQ. The CDR3 spans 15 residues. This chain links TRBV7-6 with TRBJ2-5, with D tentatively TRBD1 (5 bases). The J call may be incorrect, as the DNA end agrees better with TRBJ2-7. The source is a man between 25 and 39 years old in good health and CMV-seropositive. Sample: PBMCs. Written as DNA, the CDR3 is TGTGCCAGCAGCCCCTCACCGACAGACTCCTACGAGCAGTACTTC. Encoded protein: CASSPSPTDSYEQYF.